This record concerns one T cell receptor (beta chain) sequence. The record originates from a study of blood T cell repertoires in COVID-19. Study context: Samples of COVID-19 (acute and convalescent) were obtained from the United States, Italy and Spain. T cells, B-cell-depleted T cells, or PBMCs provided the cDNA or gDNA that served as material.

Germline CDR1 SGHAT, CDR2 FQNNGV. The CDR3 extends over 14 amino acids. The trim removed 5 bases at V and 5 bases at J, leaving 6 bases unmatched. As handled by the study authors: Amplification from reference gene primers served as the basis for estimated nucleated cell counts. The assay was immunoSEQ multiplex PCR, and TCRdb's table has in-frame clones only and misses some. That table gives V, J and clone size, and the DNA gave D and trimming. Of over 45,000 clones in the sample, 88% are singletons; the top ten hold around 9.3%. What was sequenced was peripheral blood. This clonotype originated in a man aged 55 to 70 with active COVID-19. The V call is TRBV11-2, the J call TRBJ1-1, with 9 bases lining up with TRBD1. The CDR3 reads CASSQDRGGTEAFF. CDR3 sequence (DNA): TGTGCCAGCAGCCAGGACAGGGGCGGGACTGAAGCTTTCTTT.